Listed below are T cell receptor beta chains from one sample, sequenced in a study of shared clonotypes between healthy human individuals. Measured with immunoSEQ multiplex PCR; TCRdb has only the in-frame clones, and not every one. The sample records about 1.5 million clones, approximately 98% being singletons. Sequenced material: naive CD4+ T cells sorted from blood. These receptors were obtained from a young man in good health. Both conserved end residues are part of each CDR3. D genes are given only for firm matches. A row's size may be missing; if present it is once, few, many or a size class.

d_gene: -
j_gene: TRBJ2-1
v_gene: TRBV7-6
abundance: -
CDR3aa: CASSNRDYNEQFF
CDR3nt: TGTGCCAGCAGCAACCGGGACTACAATGAGCAGTTCTTC

d_gene: TRBD2
j_gene: TRBJ2-5
v_gene: TRBV7-9
abundance: -
CDR3aa: CASSPKGTSGRGETQYF
CDR3nt: TGTGCCAGCAGCCCCAAGGGGACTAGCGGGAGAGGTGAGACCCAGTACTTC

d_gene: TRBD1
j_gene: TRBJ1-2
v_gene: TRBV5-1
abundance: once
CDR3aa: CASSYDQGARYGYTF
CDR3nt: TGCGCCAGCAGCTACGATCAGGGGGCGCGGTATGGCTACACCTTC

d_gene: TRBD1
j_gene: TRBJ1-1
v_gene: TRBV15
abundance: -
CDR3aa: CATSFDRGETFF
CDR3nt: TGTGCCACCAGTTTTGACAGGGGGGAGACTTTCTTT

d_gene: -
j_gene: TRBJ2-3
v_gene: TRBV28
abundance: -
CDR3aa: CASKARRTDTQYF
CDR3nt: TGTGCCAGCAAGGCCAGAAGAACAGATACGCAGTATTTT

d_gene: -
j_gene: TRBJ2-1
v_gene: TRBV18
abundance: -
CDR3aa: CASSPGTGSYNEQFF
CDR3nt: TGTGCCAGCTCACCAGGGACTGGCTCCTACAATGAGCAGTTCTTC

d_gene: -
j_gene: TRBJ1-1
v_gene: TRBV29-1
abundance: -
CDR3aa: CSVGGTEAFF
CDR3nt: TGCAGCGTTGGGGGAACTGAAGCTTTCTTT

d_gene: -
j_gene: TRBJ1-5
v_gene: TRBV7-2
abundance: -
CDR3aa: CASSSGGLNNQPQHF
CDR3nt: TGTGCCAGCAGCTCCGGAGGGTTAAACAATCAGCCCCAGCATTTT

d_gene: -
j_gene: TRBJ2-7
v_gene: TRBV5-1
abundance: -
CDR3aa: CASSETPGVYEQYF
CDR3nt: TGCGCCAGCAGCGAGACGCCAGGGGTGTACGAGCAGTACTTC

d_gene: TRBD1
j_gene: TRBJ1-2
v_gene: TRBV7-8
abundance: -
CDR3aa: CASSPMDRGQGGYTF
CDR3nt: TGTGCCAGCAGCCCCATGGACAGGGGGCAGGGTGGCTACACCTTC

d_gene: TRBD1
j_gene: TRBJ1-5
v_gene: TRBV7-9
abundance: -
CDR3aa: CASSLGDRGPNQPQHF
CDR3nt: TGTGCCAGCAGCTTAGGGGACAGGGGGCCGAATCAGCCCCAGCATTTT

d_gene: TRBD1
j_gene: TRBJ2-5
v_gene: TRBV5-5
abundance: -
CDR3aa: CATQGQLQETQYF
CDR3nt: TGTGCCACACAGGGACAGCTCCAAGAGACCCAGTACTTC

d_gene: TRBD2
j_gene: TRBJ2-7
v_gene: TRBV7-2
abundance: -
CDR3aa: CASSEGPGGPAYEQYF
CDR3nt: TGTGCCAGCAGCGAAGGTCCGGGAGGGCCTGCCTACGAGCAGTACTTC

d_gene: -
j_gene: TRBJ2-7
v_gene: TRBV27
abundance: -
CDR3aa: CASSRGPYEQYF
CDR3nt: TGTGCCAGCTCCCGGGGACCATACGAGCAGTACTTC

d_gene: TRBD1
j_gene: TRBJ2-7
v_gene: TRBV6-5
abundance: -
CDR3aa: CASSYSKGQGFYEQYF
CDR3nt: TGTGCCAGCAGTTACTCGAAGGGACAGGGTTTTTACGAGCAGTACTTC

d_gene: -
j_gene: TRBJ2-7
v_gene: TRBV14
abundance: -
CDR3aa: CASSHSRSQAYEQYF
CDR3nt: TGTGCCAGCAGCCATTCCCGATCCCAAGCCTACGAGCAGTACTTC

d_gene: -
j_gene: TRBJ2-1
v_gene: TRBV19
abundance: -
CDR3aa: CASGSVEQFF
CDR3nt: TGTGCCAGTGGGTCAGTAGAGCAGTTCTTC

d_gene: TRBD1
j_gene: TRBJ1-1
v_gene: TRBV7-9
abundance: -
CDR3aa: CASSRQGRPLNTEAFF
CDR3nt: TGTGCCAGCAGCCGACAGGGCCGGCCCTTGAACACTGAAGCTTTCTTT

d_gene: -
j_gene: TRBJ1-2
v_gene: TRBV28
abundance: -
CDR3aa: CASIDRPGYGYTF
CDR3nt: TGTGCCAGCATCGACAGGCCGGGGTATGGCTACACCTTC

d_gene: -
j_gene: TRBJ2-5
v_gene: TRBV7-8
abundance: -
CDR3aa: CASSLREETQYF
CDR3nt: TGTGCCAGCAGCTTACGGGAAGAGACCCAGTACTTC

d_gene: TRBD1
j_gene: TRBJ1-5
v_gene: TRBV27
abundance: -
CDR3aa: CASSPQYPGTENQPQHF
CDR3nt: TGTGCCAGCAGTCCCCAATACCCCGGGACAGAAAATCAGCCCCAGCATTTT

d_gene: -
j_gene: TRBJ1-1
v_gene: TRBV5-4
abundance: once
CDR3aa: CASSLGAKAEAFF
CDR3nt: TGTGCCAGCAGCTTGGGCGCGAAGGCTGAAGCTTTCTTT

d_gene: -
j_gene: TRBJ2-1
v_gene: TRBV5-4
abundance: -
CDR3aa: CASSLDYNEQFF
CDR3nt: TGTGCCAGCAGCTTAGACTACAATGAGCAGTTCTTC

d_gene: -
j_gene: TRBJ2-7
v_gene: TRBV6-5
abundance: -
CDR3aa: CASSPWDGYEQYF
CDR3nt: TGTGCCAGCAGCCCCTGGGACGGCTACGAGCAGTACTTC

d_gene: TRBD2
j_gene: TRBJ2-3
v_gene: TRBV4-3
abundance: -
CDR3aa: CASSRQTSALEGVDTQYF
CDR3nt: TGCGCCAGCAGCCGACAGACTAGCGCCCTAGAGGGTGTAGATACGCAGTATTTT

d_gene: TRBD2
j_gene: TRBJ2-7
v_gene: TRBV7-2
abundance: -
CDR3aa: CASSAGLAGAYEQYF
CDR3nt: TGTGCCAGCAGCGCCGGACTAGCGGGAGCATACGAGCAGTACTTC

d_gene: TRBD2
j_gene: TRBJ2-1
v_gene: TRBV6-4
abundance: -
CDR3aa: CARGTSGSIYNEQFF
CDR3nt: TGTGCCAGAGGGACTAGCGGGAGTATCTACAATGAGCAGTTCTTC

d_gene: -
j_gene: TRBJ1-1
v_gene: TRBV5-4
abundance: -
CDR3aa: CASSLEGDDTEAFF
CDR3nt: TGTGCCAGCAGCTTGGAAGGGGATGACACTGAAGCTTTCTTT